This entry is about one T cell receptor beta chain. Method: immunoSEQ multiplex PCR; TCRdb's copy keeps in-frame clones and lacks some. The data show about 330,000 clones, about 87% seen once. This sample was taken from a study of blood T cell repertoires in COVID-19. Trimming cost V 4 bases and J 6 bases, with 18 bases left between them. The germline V gene encodes CDR1 SGHNT and CDR2 YYREEE (reference sequence). The CDR3 spans 15 residues. This receptor was taken from a woman aged 30 to 39 who had recovered from COVID-19. Sequenced material: PBMCs or T cells enriched from blood (not recorded which). The chain has TRBV5-4 and TRBJ2-3; unclear D gene. CDR3 sequence reads: CASSRGGSEADTQYF. The CDR3 DNA reads as TGTGCCAGCAGCCGTGGTGGAAGCGAGGCGGATACGCAGTATTTT.